Presented here are 29 T cell receptor beta chains from one specimen sequenced in a study of cytomegalovirus exposure and HLA in healthy donors. The study ran its PCR with 60 Vbeta and 13 Jbeta primers. Here immunoSEQ multiplex PCR was the method, and the copy in TCRdb shows in-frame clones only, minus some. The sample records roughly 100,000 clones, roughly 82% being singletons. The specimen was PBMCs. The source of these receptors is a man aged 50-60 years in good health and CMV-seronegative.

The chain is built from TRBV29-1 and TRBJ2-2; tentatively, D is TRBD2 (7 bases). Trimming stripped 7 bases from V and 3 bases from J, with 18 bases between. Germline V gives CDR1 SQVTM, CDR2 ANQGSEA. The CDR3 runs to 15 residues. The chain's CDR3 is CSADRGGGYTGELFF. As DNA, the CDR3 is TGCAGCGCCGATAGGGGGGGAGGGTACACCGGGGAGCTGTTTTTT.

The genes are TRBV6-6 and TRBJ1-1; D possibly corresponds to TRBD1 (6 bases). This CDR3 region has 15 residues. V lost 0 bases and J 7 bases, leaving 15 bases between the germline ends. Germline-derived CDR1 and CDR2 are MNHNY and SVGAGI (reference sequence). The CDR3 coding sequence is TGTGCCAGCAGTTACTCCGGGTCAGGGGATGTTGAAGCTTTCTTT. Translation: CASSYSGSGDVEAFF.

This chain connects TRBV2 to TRBJ2-3; 9 bases agree with TRBD2. This CDR3 is 15 amino acids long. Germline lookup yields CDR1 SNHLY and CDR2 FYNNEI. J lost 4 bases, V lost 8 bases, and 10 bases had no gene match. The CDR3 spells CASGLLSGGSDTQYF. The DNA of the CDR3 is TGTGCCAGCGGACTACTCAGCGGGGGGTCAGATACGCAGTATTTT.

The rearrangement uses TRBV6-1 and TRBJ2-1; 11 bases match TRBD2. With 4 bases clipped from V and 3 bases from J, the junction kept 8 bases outside the gene matches. The CDR3 runs to 17 residues. The V gene's germline CDR1 is MNHNS and CDR2 SASEGT. CDR3 bases: TGTGCCAGCAGTGGGGGGACTAGCGGCCATTTCTACAATGAGCAGTTCTTC. Residues: CASSGGTSGHFYNEQFF.

Only one count was recorded for this clone. Written as DNA, the CDR3 is TGTGCCAGCAGCTTTTTAGGGGGGGATTCCTACAATGAGCAGTTCTTC. Translation gives CASSFLGGDSYNEQFF. This chain connects TRBV7-9 to TRBJ2-1; maybe TRBD2 (7 bases). The V gene's germline CDR1 is SEHNR and CDR2 FQNEAQ (reference sequence). Trimming removed 3 bases at V and 1 base at J, with 13 bases between. The CDR3 is 16 amino acids.

The genes are TRBV5-1 and TRBJ1-1; D remains unclear. The length of the CDR3 is 16 residues. CDR1 is SGHRS, CDR2 YFSETQ, per germline. V was shortened by 0 bases and J by 0 bases, with 12 bases between the two germline ends. Written as DNA, the CDR3 is TGCGCCAGCAGCTTGGTCGGGAGGGCCTTGAACACTGAAGCTTTCTTT. Translated, it gives CASSLVGRALNTEAFF.

The rearrangement links TRBV25-1 to TRBJ1-2, with a possible D match to TRBD1 (5 bases). Germline CDR1 is MGHDK and CDR2 is SYGVNS. The CDR3 extends over 15 amino acids. V was pared by 3 bases and J by 4 bases, with 15 bases between. The CDR3: CASSDPRVLGYGYTF. DNA of the CDR3: TGTGCCAGCAGTGATCCCAGGGTCCTCGGCTATGGCTACACCTTC.

The rearrangement joins TRBV18 to TRBJ2-1, with no clear D. This CDR3 spans 13 amino acids. Trimming pared 3 bases from V and 10 bases from J, leaving 13 bases between. Germline V gene sequence: CDR1 KGHSH, CDR2 LQKENI. CDR3 nucleotide sequence: TGTGCCAGCTCACCGTTAGTCGTAAAGGAGCAGTTCTTC. Encoded protein: CASSPLVVKEQFF.

V and J are TRBV11-3 and TRBJ2-3; D may be TRBD2 (5 bases). The V gene lost 5 bases and the J gene lost 7 bases, with 16 bases spanning the gap. From germline, CDR1 is SGHNT and CDR2 YENEEA. The CDR3 loop spans 14 amino acids. In DNA, the CDR3 is TGTGCCAGCAGCCGCGTCGCGGGCGCAAATACGCAGTATTTT. As protein: CASSRVAGANTQYF.

The rearrangement joins TRBV28 to TRBJ2-2; the D is unclear. Germline CDR1 is MDHEN and CDR2 is SYDVKM. Deletions cut 6 bases from V and 2 bases from J, with 10 bases between. The CDR3 loop spans 14 amino acids. CDR3 DNA sequence: TGTGCCAGCAGAACAACCCTTAACACCGGGGAGCTGTTTTTT. Its protein product is CASRTTLNTGELFF.

This clone was counted a few times. This rearrangement joins TRBV30 to TRBJ1-3, with unresolved D. Germline CDR1 reads GTSNPN; CDR2 reads SVGIG (reference sequence). V lost 2 bases to trimming and J lost 4 bases, with 12 bases between them. The CDR3 contains 14 residues. CDR3 residues: CAWSRRSRGNTIYF. CDR3 nucleotides: TGTGCCTGGAGTAGGCGGAGTCGGGGAAACACCATATATTTT.

V usage is TRBV19 and J usage is TRBJ1-1; unclear D gene. The germline V and J ends were trimmed by 4 bases and 4 bases, with 16 bases remaining between them. CDR1 and CDR2 (germline): LNHDA, SQIVND (reference sequence). The length of the CDR3 is 15 residues. Here the CDR3 DNA reads TGTGCCAGTAGTACCTCGAGCAGGTCGCGCACTGAAGCTTTCTTT. Translation gives CASSTSSRSRTEAFF.

This chain uses TRBV4-3 with TRBJ2-3, with no clear D. The CDR3 sequence is 13 residues long. Germline loops: CDR1 LGHNA, CDR2 YSLEER. V gave up 0 bases and J gave up 5 bases, with 6 bases separating them. The CDR3 nucleotides are TGCGCCAGCAGCCAAGACACAAAAGATACGCAGTATTTT. The encoded protein is CASSQDTKDTQYF.

About this clone: Other DNA sequences in this sample translate to the same CDR3. The chain links TRBV7-2 to TRBJ1-3; D is unresolved. Germline loops: CDR1 SGHTA, CDR2 FQGNSA. There are 11 residues in the CDR3. Trimming took off 3 bases at V and 7 bases at J, with 4 bases between the two ends. The CDR3 DNA is TGTGCCAGCAGCTTCCTTAACACCATATATTTT. It translates to CASSFLNTIYF.

This chain connects TRBV6-1 to TRBJ2-5; D is perhaps TRBD1 (5 bases). The V gene lost 0 bases and the J gene lost 1 base, with 9 bases spanning the gap. Germline CDR1 reads MNHNS; CDR2 reads SASEGT. CDR3 size: 15 residues. The CDR3 loop is CASSEAQGLQETQYF. CDR3 nucleotide sequence: TGTGCCAGCAGTGAAGCGCAGGGCCTCCAAGAGACCCAGTACTTC.

V usage is TRBV30 and J usage is TRBJ2-5; 9 bases align to TRBD2. The CDR3 runs to 19 residues. J lost 5 bases, V lost 4 bases, and 23 bases had no gene match. The germline CDR1 and CDR2 sequences are GTSNPN and SVGIG (reference sequence). The CDR3 DNA sequence: TGTGCCTGGACCTTAGGGGTCCTGGCTAGCGGGGTAAAGTGGGAGACCCAGTACTTC. Encoded protein: CAWTLGVLASGVKWETQYF.

This chain joins TRBV4-3 and TRBJ2-1, with no clear D. The germline V gene has CDR1 LGHNA and CDR2 YSLEER. The germline V and J ends were trimmed by 0 bases and 0 bases, with 6 bases remaining between them. The CDR3 covers 15 residues. CDR3: CASSQDRGSYNEQFF. DNA for the CDR3: TGCGCCAGCAGCCAAGATCGCGGCTCCTACAATGAGCAGTTCTTC.

The rearrangement links TRBV7-3 to TRBJ1-1; D possibly corresponds to TRBD1 (5 bases). Trimming removed 6 bases from V and 2 bases from J, with 10 bases in between. This CDR3 is 13 amino acids long. Per the germline V gene, CDR1 is SGHTA and CDR2 is FQGTGA. The CDR3 DNA sequence: TGTGCCAGCAGTTCAGGGTTCAACACTGAAGCTTTCTTT. Translated, it gives CASSSGFNTEAFF.

The chain joins TRBV28 to TRBJ1-3; D is unresolved. V shed 4 bases and J shed 0 bases, with 10 bases lying between them. The V gene's germline CDR1 is MDHEN and CDR2 SYDVKM. The CDR3 is made up of 15 amino acids. The chain's CDR3 is CASSSSLRSGNTIYF. The CDR3, as DNA: TGTGCCAGCAGTTCTTCCCTACGCTCTGGAAACACCATATATTTT.

This chain uses TRBV19 with TRBJ1-5; TRBD1 matches at 8 bases. Per the germline V gene, CDR1 is LNHDA and CDR2 is SQIVND (reference sequence). The CDR3 contains 15 residues. Germline trimming cut 6 bases from V and 2 bases from J; bases unmatched to any gene: 6. The CDR3, as DNA: TGTGCCAGTAGCGTGACAGGGGAACGCAATCAGCCCCAGCATTTT. It translates to CASSVTGERNQPQHF.

This chain connects TRBV18 to TRBJ2-5; D perhaps matches TRBD2 (5 bases). This CDR3 is 14 amino acids long. The ends were cut back, 3 bases at V and 1 base at J, with 9 bases in the middle. Germline CDR1 KGHSH, CDR2 LQKENI. CDR3 protein: CASSPGVSQETQYF. CDR3 coding DNA: TGTGCCAGCTCACCCGGGGTATCCCAAGAGACCCAGTACTTC.

The chain couples TRBV19 to TRBJ1-2, with a possible D match to TRBD1 (6 bases). This CDR3 contains 14 residues. Per germline, CDR1 LNHDA and CDR2 SQIVND (reference sequence). Trimming took off 5 bases at V and 7 bases at J, with 17 bases between the two ends. The CDR3 protein is CASSVGQLEGGYTF. The CDR3 nucleotides are TGTGCCAGTAGTGTTGGACAGCTCGAGGGTGGCTACACCTTC.

The chain is built from TRBV7-3 and TRBJ1-1, with D uncertain. Trimming took 3 bases from V and 4 from J, leaving 9 bases between them. The CDR3 loop spans 13 amino acids. The germline V gene has CDR1 SGHTA and CDR2 FQGTGA. The CDR3 loop reads CASSFGGSTEAFF. The CDR3 bases are TGTGCCAGCAGCTTCGGAGGGAGCACTGAAGCTTTCTTT.

This sequence joins TRBV7-2 and TRBJ2-3, with 16 bases aligning to TRBD2. The CDR3 consists of 17 residues. After removal of 7 bases from V and 1 base from J, the junction contained 5 bases not matched to a gene. Per the germline V gene, CDR1 is SGHTA and CDR2 is FQGNSA. The CDR3 DNA follows: TGTGCCAGCAACGCAGGGACTAGCGGGGGGGGCACAGATACGCAGTATTTT. It is translated as CASNAGTSGGGTDTQYF.

V gene TRBV27 combines with J gene TRBJ2-2; a weak D match, TRBD2 (7 bases). The CDR3 loop spans 18 amino acids. Trimming took 2 bases from V and 3 from J, leaving 19 bases between them. The germline gives CDR1 MNHEY, CDR2 SMNVEV (reference sequence). CDR3 DNA: TGTGCCAGCAGTTTAACCCCGATGGGCGGGGGCTACACCGGGGAGCTGTTTTTT. It specifies CASSLTPMGGGYTGELFF.

The chain joins TRBV7-9 to TRBJ2-7, with 8 bases aligning to TRBD1. The CDR3 sequence is 15 residues long. Looked up from germline, CDR1 is SEHNR and CDR2 is FQNEAQ (reference sequence). V lost 2 bases to trimming and J lost 7 bases; unmatched junction nucleotides: 10. CDR3 nucleotide sequence: TGTGCCAGCAGCTTAACTGACAGGGGATCTCAAGAGCAGTACTTC. Translating gives CASSLTDRGSQEQYF.

The chain combines TRBV6-6 with TRBJ2-1; 10 nucleotides align to TRBD1. CDR1 MNHNY and CDR2 SVGAGI come from the germline V gene (reference sequence). V shed 7 bases, J shed 5 bases, and the junction held 8 bases outside the gene matches. The CDR3 consists of 15 residues. The CDR3 region has the DNA TGTGCCAGCACCGACAGGGGGCGGGAGAACAATGAGCAGTTCTTC. The encoded protein is CASTDRGRENNEQFF.

This clone was counted once. The chain couples TRBV9 to TRBJ1-1, with D hard to call. Germline CDR1 is SGDLS and CDR2 is YYNGEE. V lost 4 bases and J lost 4, with 11 bases in between. CDR3 size: 13 residues. The CDR3 nucleotides are TGTGCCAGCAGCCTCCGGGATACCACTGAAGCTTTCTTT. Translated: CASSLRDTTEAFF. Variable domain in full (rest from reference TRBV9 and TRBJ1-1): DSGVTQTPKHLITATGQRVTLRCSPRSGDLSVYWYQQSLDQGLQFLIQYYNGEERAKGNILERFSAQQFPDLHSELNLSSLELGDSALYFCASSLRDTTEAFFGQGTRLTVV.

The chain is built from TRBV30 and TRBJ2-7, with D possibly TRBD1 on 6 matching bases. The CDR3 sequence is 11 residues long. CDR1 GTSNPN and CDR2 SVGIG come from the germline V gene (reference sequence). The V gene lost 5 bases and the J gene lost 3 bases, with 8 bases spanning the gap. The CDR3 DNA reads as TGTGCCTGGGGACAGAGCTACGAGCAGTACTTC. It specifies CAWGQSYEQYF.